Ten or more counts support the clone carrying this TCR beta chain. Its cognate antigen is unknown. The sample belongs to a study of Graves' ophthalmopathy and Graves' hyperthyroidism. Exclusion covered patients with other autoimmune diseases or uncontrolled infections (as well as pregnancy or lactation). The CDR3 covers 13 residues. V was trimmed by 6 bases and J by 0 bases, leaving 9 bases between them. Germline V CDR1 and CDR2: DFQATT, SNEGSKA (reference sequence). Study-wide results and limits: Ophthalmopathy progression cases were predicted by the model with 70.59% sensitivity and about 72% specificity.

Transcripts of RNA were the source for amplifying TCR beta CDR3 regions. HTBI primers primed a first-round RT-PCR, and a second-round multiplex PCR followed. TCRdb redid the calling of the multiplex PCR reads with MiXCR, one entry per CDR3 protein. Counted here are approximately 540,000 distinct CDR3 sequences, just under 40% occurring once; the ten biggest clones make up about 4.2%. The sequenced sample was peripheral blood or thyroid tissue (not recorded which). The receptor was derived from an adult man with Graves' hyperthyroidism. V usage is TRBV20-1 and J usage is TRBJ1-5; D ambiguous. The CDR3 nucleotides are TGCAGTGCCCGACCGTATAGCAATCAGCCCCAGCATTTT. Amino acid sequence: CSARPYSNQPQHF.